The text below deals with one T cell receptor (beta chain). What it binds is not known. Time point described: newly diagnosed GD, antithyroid drugs for less than 3 months. The TCR library was made from RNA that had been extracted from PBMCs in TRIzol. These data originate in a study of regulatory T cells in long-lasting Graves disease. The study's findings and limits: Persistent disease samples used TRBV28, TRBJ1-2 and TRBJ2-5 preferentially.

Sequencing libraries for TCR beta were prepared with iRepertoire HTBI primers and Arm-PCR of CDR3 regions. TCRdb reprocessed the multiplex PCR reads with MiXCR, giving one entry per CDR3 protein. The table has hundreds of thousands of distinct CDR3 sequences, 15% to 20% seen once. This CDR3 comprises 15 residues. The V gene end was trimmed by 7 bases and the J gene end by 7 bases; junction bases not matched to a gene: 8. CDR1 is MDHEN and CDR2 is SYDVKM in the germline V gene. The sample also formed part of further work on T cells in Graves' hyperthyroidism and ophthalmopathy. Turning to that study: Most thyroid-expanded clonotypes above 0.001 were also found in blood.

The chain recombines TRBV28 with TRBJ1-6, with 9 bases aligning to TRBD1. The TCR originated in a woman in her 30s with Graves disease. Sequencing used peripheral blood mononuclear cells (PBMCs), obtained at new diagnosis, from a patient treated with antithyroid drugs. The CDR3 bases are TGTGCCAGCAACCCCTGGGGACAGGGCAATTCACCCCTCCACTTT. Amino acids: CASNPWGQGNSPLHF. The full variable domain, its missing parts supplied by reference TRBV28 and TRBJ1-6, is DVKVTQSSRYLVKRTGEKVFLECVQDMDHENMFWYRQDPGLGLRLIYFSYDVKMKEKGDIPEGYSVSREKKERFSLILESASTNQTSMYLCASNPWGQGNSPLHFGNGTRLTVT.